This record concerns one TCR beta chain sequence. Its antigen is not known. The data were taken from a study of OX40 agonist ivuxolimab in advanced cancers. Study summary: The patients received ivuxolimab by intravenous route every 2 weeks at 0.01 to 10 mg/kg. Study-wide points: With doses of 0.1 to 3.0 mg/kg, CD4+ and CD8+ blood T cells had undergone clonal expansion by week 6. Averaging showed that CD8+ T cells had more expanded clones than CD4+ did.

TCRdb's copy holds only in-frame clones and misses some; the assay was immunoSEQ multiplex PCR. The sample lists some 83,000 clones; around 84% were seen once. Exclusion of a patient followed from autoimmune disease history or systemic immunosuppression. The CDR3 totals 14 residues. V was clipped by 2 bases and J by 1 base, with 8 bases between them. Germline V lookup: CDR1 SGHAT, CDR2 FQNNGV. The clonotype comes from an adult with an advanced solid tumor such as melanoma, head and neck, liver or kidney cancer. The sequences come from CD4+ or CD8+ T cells sorted from blood, collected in a trial of the OX40 agonist ivuxolimab. The rearrangement joins TRBV11-2 to TRBJ1-1; no firm D call. Written as DNA, the CDR3 is TGTGCCAGCAGCTTATACGGTTGGAACACTGAAGCTTTCTTT. The encoded protein is CASSLYGWNTEAFF.